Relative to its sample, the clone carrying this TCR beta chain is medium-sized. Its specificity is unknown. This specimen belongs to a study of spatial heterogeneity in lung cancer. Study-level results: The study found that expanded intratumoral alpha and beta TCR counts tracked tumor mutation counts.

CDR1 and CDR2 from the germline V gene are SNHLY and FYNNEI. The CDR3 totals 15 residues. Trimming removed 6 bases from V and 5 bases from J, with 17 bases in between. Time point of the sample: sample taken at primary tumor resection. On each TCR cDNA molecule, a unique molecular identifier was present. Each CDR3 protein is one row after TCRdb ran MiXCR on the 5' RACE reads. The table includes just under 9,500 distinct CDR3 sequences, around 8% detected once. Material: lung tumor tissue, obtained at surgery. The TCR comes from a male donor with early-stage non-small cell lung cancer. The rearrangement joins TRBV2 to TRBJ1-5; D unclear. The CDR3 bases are TGTGCCAGCAGCCTTCTGGCGGCGCGAGATCAGCCCCAGCATTTT. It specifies CASSLLAARDQPQHF.